This TCR beta chain was identified during a study of shared clonotypes between healthy human individuals. Study summary: The cohort comprised two women and a few men. Their ages spanned 18 to 49 years.

The CDR3 runs to 12 residues. Germline V gene sequence: CDR1 GTSNPN, CDR2 SVGIG (reference sequence). V shed 3 bases and J shed 5 bases, with 8 bases lying between them. As defined, naive CD8 cells were CD45RO-negative and positively selected for CCR7, with terminally differentiated effector memory CD45RA+ cells excluded. Sequenced by immunoSEQ multiplex PCR; TCRdb stores in-frame clones only, minus some. The table shows about 2.1 million clones, with about 93% occurring only once. This rearrangement joins TRBV30 to TRBJ2-1; no definite D call. The sample was naive CD8+ T cells from PBMCs. The clonotype was recovered from a man in his late teens or twenties in good health. Some clones in this sample may be carry-over from other donors' samples. The DNA for the CDR3 is TGTGCCTGGAGAACTGGGAACAATGAGCAGTTCTTC. Protein sequence: CAWRTGNNEQFF.